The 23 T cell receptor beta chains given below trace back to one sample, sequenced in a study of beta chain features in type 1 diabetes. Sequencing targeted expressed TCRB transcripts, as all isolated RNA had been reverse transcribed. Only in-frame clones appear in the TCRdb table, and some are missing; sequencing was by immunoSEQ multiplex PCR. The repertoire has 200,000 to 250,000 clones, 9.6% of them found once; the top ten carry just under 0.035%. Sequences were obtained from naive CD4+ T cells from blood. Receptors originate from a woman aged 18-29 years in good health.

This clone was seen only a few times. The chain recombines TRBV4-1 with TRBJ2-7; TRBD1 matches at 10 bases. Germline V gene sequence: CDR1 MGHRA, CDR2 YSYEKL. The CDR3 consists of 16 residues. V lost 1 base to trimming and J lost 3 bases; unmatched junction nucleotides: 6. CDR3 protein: CASSQGRDRGLYEQYF. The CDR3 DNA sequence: TGCGCCAGCAGCCAAGGGCGGGACAGGGGACTCTACGAGCAGTACTTC.

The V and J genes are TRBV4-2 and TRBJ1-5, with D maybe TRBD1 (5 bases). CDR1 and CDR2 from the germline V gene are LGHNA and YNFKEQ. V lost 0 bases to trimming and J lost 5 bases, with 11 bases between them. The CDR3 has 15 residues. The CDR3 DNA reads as TGTGCCAGCAGCCAAGATCCGACAGTCGATCAGCCCCAGCATTTT. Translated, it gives CASSQDPTVDQPQHF.

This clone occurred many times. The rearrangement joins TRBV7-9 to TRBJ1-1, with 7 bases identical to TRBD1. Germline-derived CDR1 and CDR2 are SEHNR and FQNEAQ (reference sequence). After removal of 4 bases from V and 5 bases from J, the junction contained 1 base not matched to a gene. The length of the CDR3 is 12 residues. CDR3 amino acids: CASSSGQTEAFF. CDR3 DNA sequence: TGTGCCAGCAGCTCGGGACAGACTGAAGCTTTCTTT.

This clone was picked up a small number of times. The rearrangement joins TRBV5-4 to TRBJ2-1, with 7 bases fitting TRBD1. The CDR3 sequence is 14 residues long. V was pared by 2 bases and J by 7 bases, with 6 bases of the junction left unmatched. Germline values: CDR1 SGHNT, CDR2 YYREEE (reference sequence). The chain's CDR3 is CASSFRTGVNEQFF. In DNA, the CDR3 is TGTGCCAGCAGCTTTCGAACAGGGGTAAATGAGCAGTTCTTC.

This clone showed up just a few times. The CDR3 DNA follows: TGTGCCAGCAGCTTTGGAACAGGGTCTACGGATACGCAGTATTTT. As protein: CASSFGTGSTDTQYF. The V and J genes are TRBV11-2 and TRBJ2-3, with a tentative D call TRBD1 (6 bases). The CDR3 has 15 amino acids. Germline CDR1 reads SGHAT; CDR2 reads FQNNGV. Between the trimmed V and J ends, which lost 3 bases and 6 bases, there was a span of 16 bases. The whole variable domain, filled in from reference TRBV11-2 and TRBJ2-3, reads EAGVAQSPRYKIIEKRQSVAFWCNPISGHATLYWYQQILGQGPKLLIQFQNNGVVDDSQLPKDRFSAERLKGVDSTLKIQPAKLEDSAVYLCASSFGTGSTDTQYFGPGTRLTVL.

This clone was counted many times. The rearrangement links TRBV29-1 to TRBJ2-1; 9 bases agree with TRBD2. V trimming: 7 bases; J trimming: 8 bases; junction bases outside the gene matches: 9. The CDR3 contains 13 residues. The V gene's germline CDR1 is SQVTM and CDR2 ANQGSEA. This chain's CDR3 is CSGWRGGGDEQFF. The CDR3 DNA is TGCAGCGGCTGGCGGGGGGGCGGGGATGAGCAGTTCTTC.

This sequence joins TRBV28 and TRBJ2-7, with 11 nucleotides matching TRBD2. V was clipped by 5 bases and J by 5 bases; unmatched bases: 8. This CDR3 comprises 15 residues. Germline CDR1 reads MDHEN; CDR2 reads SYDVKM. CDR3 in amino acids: CASSTSSGRSHEQYF. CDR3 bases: TGTGCCAGCAGTACCTCTAGCGGGAGGTCCCACGAGCAGTACTTC. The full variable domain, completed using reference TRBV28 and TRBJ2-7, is DVKVTQSSRYLVKRTGEKVFLECVQDMDHENMFWYRQDPGLGLRLIYFSYDVKMKEKGDIPEGYSVSREKKERFSLILESASTNQTSMYLCASSTSSGRSHEQYFGPGTRLTVT.

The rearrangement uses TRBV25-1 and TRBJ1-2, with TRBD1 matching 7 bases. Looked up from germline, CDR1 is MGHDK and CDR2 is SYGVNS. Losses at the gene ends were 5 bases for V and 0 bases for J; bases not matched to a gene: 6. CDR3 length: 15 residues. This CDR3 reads CASSPTGEANYGYTF. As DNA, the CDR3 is TGTGCCAGCAGTCCAACAGGGGAGGCTAACTATGGCTACACCTTC.

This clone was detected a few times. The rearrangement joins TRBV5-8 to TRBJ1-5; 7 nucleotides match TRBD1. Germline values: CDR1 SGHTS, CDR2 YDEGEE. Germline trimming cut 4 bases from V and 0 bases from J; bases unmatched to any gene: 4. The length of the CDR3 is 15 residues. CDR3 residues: CASSPGQYSNQPQHF. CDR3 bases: TGTGCCAGCAGCCCGGGACAGTATAGCAATCAGCCCCAGCATTTT.

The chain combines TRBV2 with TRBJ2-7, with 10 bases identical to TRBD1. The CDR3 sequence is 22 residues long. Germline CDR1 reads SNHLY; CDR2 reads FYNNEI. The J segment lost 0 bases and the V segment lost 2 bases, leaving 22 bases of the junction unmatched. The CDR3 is CASSELPGTGESRTRFSYEQYF. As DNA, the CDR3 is TGTGCCAGCAGTGAACTTCCGGGGACAGGGGAATCCCGCACTAGGTTCTCCTACGAGCAGTACTTC. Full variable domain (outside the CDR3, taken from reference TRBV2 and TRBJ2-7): EPEVTQTPSHQVTQMGQEVILRCVPISNHLYFYWYRQILGQKVEFLVSFYNNEISEKSEIFDDQFSVERPDGSNFTLKIRSTKLEDSAMYFCASSELPGTGESRTRFSYEQYFGPGTRLTVT.

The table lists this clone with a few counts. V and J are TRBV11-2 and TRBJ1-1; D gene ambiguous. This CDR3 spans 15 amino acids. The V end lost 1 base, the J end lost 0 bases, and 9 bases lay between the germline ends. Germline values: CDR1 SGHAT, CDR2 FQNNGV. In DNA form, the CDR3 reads TGTGCCAGCAGCTTAGTCTCCAGGTTGAACACTGAAGCTTTCTTT. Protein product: CASSLVSRLNTEAFF.

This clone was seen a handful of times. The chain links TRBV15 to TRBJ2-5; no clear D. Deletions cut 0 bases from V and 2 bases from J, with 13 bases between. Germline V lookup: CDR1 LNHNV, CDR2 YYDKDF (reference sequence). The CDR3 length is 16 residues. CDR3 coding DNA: TGTGCCACCAGCAGAGAGAGATTGGAGCTACAAGAGACCCAGTACTTC. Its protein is CATSRERLELQETQYF.

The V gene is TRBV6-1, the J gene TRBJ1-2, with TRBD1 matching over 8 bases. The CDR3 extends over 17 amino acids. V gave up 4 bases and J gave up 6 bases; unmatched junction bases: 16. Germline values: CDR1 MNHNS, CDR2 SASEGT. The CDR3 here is CASSARWASQGANGYTF. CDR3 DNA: TGTGCCAGCAGTGCGAGGTGGGCCAGTCAGGGGGCTAATGGCTACACCTTC.

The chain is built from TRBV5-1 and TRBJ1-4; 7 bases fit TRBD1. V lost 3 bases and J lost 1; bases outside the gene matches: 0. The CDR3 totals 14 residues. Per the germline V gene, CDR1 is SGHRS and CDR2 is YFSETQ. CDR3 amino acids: CASSSGGTNEKLFF. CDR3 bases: TGCGCCAGCAGCTCAGGGGGAACTAATGAAAAACTGTTTTTT.

CDR3 DNA: TGTGCCAGCAGCGAGGGACTAGCGGGAGGCTCCTACGAGCAGTACTTC. This gives the protein CASSEGLAGGSYEQYF. The V and J genes are TRBV9 and TRBJ2-7; 15 bases align to TRBD2. The CDR3 has 16 residues. The V and J ends lost 3 bases and 0 bases, in that order; junction bases with no gene match: 1. Germline V lookup: CDR1 SGDLS, CDR2 YYNGEE.

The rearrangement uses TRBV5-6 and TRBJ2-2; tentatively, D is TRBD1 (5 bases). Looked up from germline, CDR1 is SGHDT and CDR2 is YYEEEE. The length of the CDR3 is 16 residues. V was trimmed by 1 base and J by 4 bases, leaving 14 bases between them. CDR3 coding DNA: TGTGCCAGCAGCTTGTTGGACACCACGGGCACCGGGGAGCTGTTTTTT. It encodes CASSLLDTTGTGELFF.

CDR3 protein: CASSKRTSGGFANTGELFF. The CDR3 coding sequence is TGTGCCAGTAGTAAACGGACTAGCGGGGGTTTCGCGAACACCGGGGAGCTGTTTTTT. The gene calls are TRBV19 and TRBJ2-2; 13 bases agree with TRBD2. V trimming: 4 bases; J trimming: 0 bases; junction bases outside the gene matches: 8. The germline V gene encodes CDR1 LNHDA and CDR2 SQIVND (reference sequence). The CDR3 is 19 amino acids. Full variable domain (outside the CDR3, taken from reference TRBV19 and TRBJ2-2): DGGITQSPKYLFRKEGQNVTLSCEQNLNHDAMYWYRQDPGQGLRLIYYSQIVNDFQKGDIAEGYSVSREKKESFPLTVTSAQKNPTAFYLCASSKRTSGGFANTGELFFGEGSRLTVL.

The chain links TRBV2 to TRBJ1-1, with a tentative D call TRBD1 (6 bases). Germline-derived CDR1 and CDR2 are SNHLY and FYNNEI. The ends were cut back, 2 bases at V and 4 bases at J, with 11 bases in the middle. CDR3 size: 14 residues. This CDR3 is CASSELGASTEAFF. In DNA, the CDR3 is TGTGCCAGCAGTGAACTGGGGGCGAGCACTGAAGCTTTCTTT. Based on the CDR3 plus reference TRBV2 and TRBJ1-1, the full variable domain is EPEVTQTPSHQVTQMGQEVILRCVPISNHLYFYWYRQILGQKVEFLVSFYNNEISEKSEIFDDQFSVERPDGSNFTLKIRSTKLEDSAMYFCASSELGASTEAFFGQGTRLTVV.

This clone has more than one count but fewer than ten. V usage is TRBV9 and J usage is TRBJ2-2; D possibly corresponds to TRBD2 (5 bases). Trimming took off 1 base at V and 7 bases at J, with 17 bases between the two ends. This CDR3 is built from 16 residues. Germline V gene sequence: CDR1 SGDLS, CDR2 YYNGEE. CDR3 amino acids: CASSVLADARGGELFF. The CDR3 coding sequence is TGTGCCAGCAGCGTACTCGCGGACGCTCGGGGCGGGGAGCTGTTTTTT.

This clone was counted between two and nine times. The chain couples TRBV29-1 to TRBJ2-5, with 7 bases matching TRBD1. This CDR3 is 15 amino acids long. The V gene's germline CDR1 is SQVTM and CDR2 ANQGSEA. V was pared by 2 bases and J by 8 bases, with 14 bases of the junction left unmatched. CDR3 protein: CSVEFATGVQPTQYF. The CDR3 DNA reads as TGCAGCGTTGAATTTGCCACAGGGGTTCAACCAACCCAGTACTTC.

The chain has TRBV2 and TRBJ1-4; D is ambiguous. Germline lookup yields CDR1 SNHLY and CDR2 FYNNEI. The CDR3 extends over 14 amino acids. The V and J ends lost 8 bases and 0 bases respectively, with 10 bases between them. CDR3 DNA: TGTGCCAGCGCGTTAGCTACAACTAATGAAAAACTGTTTTTT. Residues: CASALATTNEKLFF. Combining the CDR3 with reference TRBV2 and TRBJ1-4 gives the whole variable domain EPEVTQTPSHQVTQMGQEVILRCVPISNHLYFYWYRQILGQKVEFLVSFYNNEISEKSEIFDDQFSVERPDGSNFTLKIRSTKLEDSAMYFCASALATTNEKLFFGSGTQLSVL.

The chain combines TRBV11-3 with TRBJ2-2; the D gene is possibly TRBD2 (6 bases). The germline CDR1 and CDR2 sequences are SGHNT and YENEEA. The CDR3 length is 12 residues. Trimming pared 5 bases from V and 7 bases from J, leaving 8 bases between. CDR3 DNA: TGTGCCAGCAGCCGGCGGGGCGGGGAGCTGTTTTTT. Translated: CASSRRGGELFF.

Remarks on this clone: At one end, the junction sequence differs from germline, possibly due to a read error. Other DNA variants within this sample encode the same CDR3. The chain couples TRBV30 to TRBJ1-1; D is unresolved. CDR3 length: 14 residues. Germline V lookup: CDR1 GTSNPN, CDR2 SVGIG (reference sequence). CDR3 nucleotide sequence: TGTGCCTGGAGTGCGATGGGCCTGAACACCGAAGCTTTCTTT. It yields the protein CAWSAMGLNTEAFF.